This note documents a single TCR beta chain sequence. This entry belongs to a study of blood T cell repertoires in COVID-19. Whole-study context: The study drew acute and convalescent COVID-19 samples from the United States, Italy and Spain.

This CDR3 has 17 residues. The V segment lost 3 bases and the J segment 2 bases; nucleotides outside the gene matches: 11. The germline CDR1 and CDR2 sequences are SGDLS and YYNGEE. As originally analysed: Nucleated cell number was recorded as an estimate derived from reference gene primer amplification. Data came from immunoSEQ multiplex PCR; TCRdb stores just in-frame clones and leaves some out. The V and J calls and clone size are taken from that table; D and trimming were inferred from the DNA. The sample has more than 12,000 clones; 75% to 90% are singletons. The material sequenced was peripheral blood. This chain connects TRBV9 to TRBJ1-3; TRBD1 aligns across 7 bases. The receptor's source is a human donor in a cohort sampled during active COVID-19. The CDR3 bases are TGTGCCAGCAGCGCCCTAGCGTCTCAGGGGGCTGGAAACACCATATATTTT. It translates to CASSALASQGAGNTIYF. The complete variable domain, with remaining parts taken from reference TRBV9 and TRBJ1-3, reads DSGVTQTPKHLITATGQRVTLRCSPRSGDLSVYWYQQSLDQGLQFLIQYYNGEERAKGNILERFSAQQFPDLHSELNLSSLELGDSALYFCASSALASQGAGNTIYFGEGSWLTVV.